The source of this T cell receptor (beta chain) is a study of T cell responses to AZD1222 COVID-19 vaccine. Overall study findings and caveats: Repertoires in all cases were sampled only once the peak T cell response had passed. Clonal diversity was possibly underestimated; the donors were predominantly white British and more often female. Among those given AZD1222, only five or six were seropositive at baseline.

Remarks on this clone: What it binds is not known.

Produced via immunoSEQ multiplex PCR; TCRdb's table is partial and in-frame only. The table lists around 140,000 clones, 85% of them singletons, with approximately 8% in the top ten. This CDR3 is 14 amino acids long. The germline V gene encodes CDR1 MNHEY and CDR2 SVGAGI. The V end lost 8 bases, the J end lost 1 base, and 14 bases lay between the germline ends. This receptor was obtained from an adult who received the MenACWY meningococcal vaccine as a control. The gene calls are TRBV6-5 and TRBJ1-1; unclear D gene. Sequencing was performed on peripheral blood, taken 28 days after the second dose of the MenACWY control vaccine. The CDR3 bases are TGTGCCAGCCGAGGGAACTTCGGGAACACTGAAGCTTTCTTT. This sequence encodes CASRGNFGNTEAFF.